Shown below are 21 T cell receptor beta chains from a single sample sequenced in a study of blood T cells in healthy people across ages. Next came a second PCR, run for about 6 to 11 cycles, which used a sample-barcoded 5' primer along with a J-beta primer mix. TCRdb used MiXCR to reprocess the 5' RACE reads, holding one entry per CDR3 protein. Of approximately 810,000 distinct CDR3 sequences listed, about 34% were seen once; the top ten hold roughly 13%. The sequenced sample was blood. Source of these receptors: a man aged 18 to 35 in good health.

The chain has TRBV4-3 and TRBJ1-2; 9 positions match TRBD1. The CDR3 is 14 amino acids. V trimming: 4 bases; J trimming: 11 bases; junction bases outside the gene matches: 11. Germline CDR1 is LGHNA and CDR2 is YSLEER. CDR3 residues: CASSLDRGSEKYTF. Here the CDR3 DNA reads TGCGCCAGCAGCCTCGACAGGGGGTCCGAGAAGTACACCTTC.

A note on this clonotype: At one end the junction does not follow the germline gene, possibly because of a read error. The gene calls are TRBV20-1 and TRBJ1-2; D gene ambiguous. Per germline, CDR1 DFQATT and CDR2 SNEGSKA (reference sequence). The CDR3 contains 13 residues. The CDR3 region has the DNA TGCAGTGCTAGAGGAGGGCGGGAATATGACTACACCTTC. It translates to CSARGGREYDYTF.

The chain recombines TRBV25-1 with TRBJ1-1, with D unclear. The CDR3 length is 14 residues. The germline V and J ends were trimmed by 5 bases and 7 bases, with 17 bases remaining between them. From germline, CDR1 is MGHDK and CDR2 SYGVNS. CDR3: CASSRTEEDDEAFF. CDR3 DNA sequence: TGTGCCAGCAGTAGGACGGAGGAAGACGATGAAGCTTTCTTT.

This clonotype was seen repeatedly, ten times or more. V is TRBV7-3 and J is TRBJ2-4; the D gene could be TRBD1 or TRBD2 (5 bases each). Germline CDR1 reads SGHTA; CDR2 reads FQGTGA. The CDR3 runs 17 residues. V was shortened by 0 bases and J by 1 base, with 13 bases between the two germline ends. The CDR3 coding sequence is TGTGCCAGCAGCTTAACGCGTGGGGGTTGGGCCAAAAACATTCAGTACTTC. Its protein is CASSLTRGGWAKNIQYF.

This chain links TRBV7-3 with TRBJ2-7; 7 bases map to TRBD1. Trimming cost V 2 bases and J 3 bases; bases outside gene matches: 4. This CDR3 is built from 14 residues. Germline CDR1 reads SGHTA; CDR2 reads FQGTGA. CDR3 loop: CASSLYPGGYEQYF. CDR3 coding DNA: TGTGCCAGCAGCTTATACCCAGGGGGCTACGAGCAGTACTTC. Full variable domain (remainder filled in from reference TRBV7-3 and TRBJ2-7): GAGVSQTPSNKVTEKGKYVELRCDPISGHTALYWYRQSLGQGPEFLIYFQGTGAADDSGLPNDRFFAVRPEGSVSTLKIQRTERGDSAVYLCASSLYPGGYEQYFGPGTRLTVT.

V gene TRBV7-2 combines with J gene TRBJ2-3, with no clear D. V lost 6 bases, J lost 11 bases, and 21 bases lay in between. CDR3 length equals 14 residues. Germline V gives CDR1 SGHTA, CDR2 FQGNSA. This chain's CDR3 is CASRLPDRTDVQYF. DNA for the CDR3: TGTGCCAGCAGACTTCCCGACCGCACAGATGTGCAGTATTTT.

The chain recombines TRBV12-3 or TRBV12-4 with TRBJ2-3, with 12 bases matching TRBD2. The junction had 9 bases not matched to a gene; V was cut back by 5 bases and J by 0 bases. The CDR3 is 18 amino acids. This chain's CDR3 is CASSPMAGTSGSTDTQYF. CDR3 sequence (DNA): TGTGCCAGCAGTCCCATGGCCGGGACTAGCGGGAGCACAGATACGCAGTATTTT.

As for this clonotype: A much larger clone differs from this one at a single base, so this may be a read error. The CDR3 DNA is TGTGTCAGCAGTTACTCGATTTCGTTACAGAGGGGGGCCTCCTCCTACGAGCAGTACTTC. Translated, it gives CVSSYSISLQRGASSYEQYF. The chain joins TRBV6-2 or TRBV6-3 to TRBJ2-7; D is tentatively TRBD1 or TRBD2 (6 bases each). Germline values: CDR1 MNHEY, CDR2 SVGEGT. The CDR3 has 20 residues.

As regards this clonotype: This clone may be a read error of a much larger clone one base away. V and J are TRBV5-1 and TRBJ1-6; TRBD1 might be the D (5 bases). The CDR3 is 17 amino acids. Germline-derived CDR1 and CDR2 are SGHRS and YFSETQ. The CDR3 nucleotides read TGCGCCAACAGCGTCATCTCCCGTGGGGCTTATAATTCACCCCTCCACTTT. As protein: CANSVISRGAYNSPLHF.

J is TRBJ1-1 and V is TRBV6-6; possibly TRBD1 for D (5 bases). Between the trimmed V and J ends, which lost 4 bases and 7 bases, there was a span of 16 bases. The CDR3 is made up of 14 amino acids. Looked up from germline, CDR1 is MNHNY and CDR2 is SVGAGI (reference sequence). The CDR3 region is CASSWDPSRSEAFF. DNA of the CDR3: TGTGCCAGCAGTTGGGACCCCTCGAGGAGTGAAGCTTTCTTT.

J is TRBJ2-3 and V is TRBV20-1; D remains unclear. The CDR3 has 15 amino acids. Per germline, CDR1 DFQATT and CDR2 SNEGSKA (reference sequence). V gave up 3 bases and J gave up 0 bases, with 13 bases separating them. The CDR3 nucleotides are TGCAGTGCTAGGGATCCTGGGCCTAGCACAGATACGCAGTATTTT. Protein: CSARDPGPSTDTQYF.

The rearrangement links TRBV21-1 to TRBJ2-5; TRBD1 was called by the table and not checked on the DNA. TRBV21-1 is deemed a pseudogene. This CDR3 spans 16 amino acids. The CDR3 here is CAGSKAGTDRQETQYF. The CDR3 nucleotides read TGTGCCGGCAGCAAAGCCGGGACAGATAGACAAGAGACCCAGTACTTC.

About this clonotype: A read error may explain this, as a much larger clone is one base away. The chain couples TRBV7-2 to TRBJ2-1; D gene ambiguous. Germline V gives CDR1 SGHTA, CDR2 FQGNSA. CDR3 length: 14 amino acids. The V gene lost 3 bases and the J gene lost 6 bases, with 12 bases spanning the gap. The CDR3 here is CASSFRRVSNEQFF. The CDR3 bases are TGTGCCAGCAGCTTTAGGAGAGTCAGCAATGAGCAGTTCTTC.

This clonotype has ten or more counts. The V and J genes are TRBV6-5 and TRBJ1-6; D not certain. This CDR3 has 12 amino acids. The germline CDR1 and CDR2 sequences are MNHEY and SVGAGI. V was cut by 6 bases and J by 7 bases, with 7 bases left in between. CDR3 nucleotides: TGTGCCAGCAGATTCCCCAATTCACCCCTCCACTTT. This codes for CASRFPNSPLHF.

This chain links TRBV4-2 with TRBJ1-1; TRBD1 agrees at 7 bases. Germline V gene data show CDR1 as LGHNA and CDR2 as YNFKEQ. V shed 1 base and J 3 bases; nucleotides not matched to a gene: 11. The length of the CDR3 is 17 residues. CDR3 in DNA: TGTGCCAGCAGCCAAGTAGGGGGCGGGATGCTGGACACTGAAGCTTTCTTT. It codes for CASSQVGGGMLDTEAFF.

This clonotype was seen a single time. This rearrangement joins TRBV29-1 to TRBJ1-1; a possible D gene is TRBD1 (5 bases). From germline, CDR1 is SQVTM and CDR2 ANQGSEA. CDR3 length: 15 amino acids. V was trimmed by 2 bases and J by 2 bases, leaving 15 bases between them. The CDR3 coding sequence is TGCAGCGTTGAATCTGGGGCAGGCTTAAACACTGAAGCTTTCTTT. It encodes CSVESGAGLNTEAFF.

Worth noting for this clonotype: A clone one base away is much larger, so this may be a read error. The chain's CDR3 is CASSYRLGGLSYNEQYF. The CDR3 DNA reads TGTGCCAGCAGCTACCGTCTCGGGGGGCTCTCCTACAATGAGCAGTACTTC. This rearrangement joins TRBV7-2 to TRBJ2-1; possibly TRBD2 for D (7 bases). With the DNA end fitting TRBJ2-7 better, the J assignment may be wrong. Germline lookup yields CDR1 SGHTA and CDR2 FQGNSA. The CDR3 runs 17 residues.

The chain joins TRBV20-1 to TRBJ1-2, with 8 nucleotides matching TRBD1. After removal of 2 bases from V and 8 bases from J, the junction contained 7 bases not matched to a gene. The CDR3 covers 13 residues. The germline V gene has CDR1 DFQATT and CDR2 SNEGSKA (reference sequence). The chain's CDR3 is CSARPQGASGYTF. The CDR3 bases are TGCAGTGCTAGACCCCAGGGGGCGTCAGGCTACACCTTC.

The chain employs TRBV6-6 and TRBJ2-1; 12 bases are shared with TRBD2. V was pared by 4 bases and J by 7 bases, with 8 bases of the junction left unmatched. This CDR3 has 16 amino acids. CDR1 and CDR2 (germline): MNHNY, SVGAGI (reference sequence). CDR3 nucleotides: TGTGCCAGCAGTTGGGATACTAGCGGGAGGCGGAATGAGCAGTTCTTC. It is translated as CASSWDTSGRRNEQFF.

This chain connects TRBV5-1 to TRBJ2-3, with 7 bases aligning to TRBD1. Germline lookup yields CDR1 SGHRS and CDR2 YFSETQ. Trimming took 4 bases from V and 2 from J; bases not matched to a gene: 10. CDR3 size: 16 residues. In nucleotides, the CDR3 is TGCGCCAGCAGCCAACGGACAGGACATAACACAGATACGCAGTATTTT. It specifies CASSQRTGHNTDTQYF. Full variable domain (missing parts from reference TRBV5-1 and TRBJ2-3): KAGVTQTPRYLIKTRGQQVTLSCSPISGHRSVSWYQQTPGQGLQFLFEYFSETQRNKGNFPGRFSGRQFSNSRSEMNVSTLELGDSALYLCASSQRTGHNTDTQYFGPGTRLTVL.

This clonotype was observed a handful of times. The chain uses TRBV7-3 and TRBJ1-1, with TRBD1 identical over 8 bases. Germline V gene data show CDR1 as SGHTA and CDR2 as FQGTGA. Germline trimming cut 5 bases from V and 3 bases from J; bases unmatched to any gene: 2. This CDR3 has 13 amino acids. CDR3 coding DNA: TGTGCCAGCAGCAAACAGGGGGACACTGAAGCTTTCTTT. It yields the protein CASSKQGDTEAFF.